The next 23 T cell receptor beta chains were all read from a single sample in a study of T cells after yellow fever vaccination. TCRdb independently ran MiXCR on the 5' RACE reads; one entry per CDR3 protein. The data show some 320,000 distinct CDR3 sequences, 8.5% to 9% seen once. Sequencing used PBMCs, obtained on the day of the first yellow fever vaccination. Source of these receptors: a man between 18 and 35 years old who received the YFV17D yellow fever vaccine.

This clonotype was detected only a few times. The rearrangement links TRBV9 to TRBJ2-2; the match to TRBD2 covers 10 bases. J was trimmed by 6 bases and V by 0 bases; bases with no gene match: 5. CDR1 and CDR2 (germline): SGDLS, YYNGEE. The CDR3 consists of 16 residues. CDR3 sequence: CASSVDPSGGAGELFF. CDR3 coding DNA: TGTGCCAGCAGCGTAGATCCCAGCGGGGGGGCCGGGGAGCTGTTTTTT.

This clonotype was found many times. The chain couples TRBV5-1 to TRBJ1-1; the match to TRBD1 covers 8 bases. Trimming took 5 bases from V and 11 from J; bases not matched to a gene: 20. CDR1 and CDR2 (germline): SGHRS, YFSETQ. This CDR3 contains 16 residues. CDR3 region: CASRASIGQGHFPAFF. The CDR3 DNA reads TGCGCCAGCAGGGCTAGCATCGGACAGGGCCACTTTCCGGCTTTCTTT.

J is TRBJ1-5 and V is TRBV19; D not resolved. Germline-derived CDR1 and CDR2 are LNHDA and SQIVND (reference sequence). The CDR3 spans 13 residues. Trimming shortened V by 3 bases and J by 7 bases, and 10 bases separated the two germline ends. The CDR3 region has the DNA TGTGCCAGTAGTATCGGTCGCGAGCAGCCCCAGCATTTT. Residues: CASSIGREQPQHF.

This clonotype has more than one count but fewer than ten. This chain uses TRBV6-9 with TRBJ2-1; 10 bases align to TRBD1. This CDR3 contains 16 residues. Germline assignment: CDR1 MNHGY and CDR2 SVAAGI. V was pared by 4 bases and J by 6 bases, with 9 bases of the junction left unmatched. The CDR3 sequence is CASSWFGDRGINEQFF. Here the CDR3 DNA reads TGTGCCAGCAGTTGGTTCGGGGACAGGGGTATCAATGAGCAGTTCTTC.

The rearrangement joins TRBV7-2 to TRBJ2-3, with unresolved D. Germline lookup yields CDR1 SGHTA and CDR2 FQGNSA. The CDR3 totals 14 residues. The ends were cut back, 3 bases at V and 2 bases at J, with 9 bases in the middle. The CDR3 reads CASSFGILTDTQYF. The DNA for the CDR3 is TGTGCCAGCAGCTTTGGGATCCTCACAGATACGCAGTATTTT.

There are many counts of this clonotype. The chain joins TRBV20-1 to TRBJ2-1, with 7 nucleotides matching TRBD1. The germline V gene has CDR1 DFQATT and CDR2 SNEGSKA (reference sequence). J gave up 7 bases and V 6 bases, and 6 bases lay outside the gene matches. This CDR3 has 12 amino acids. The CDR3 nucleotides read TGCAGTGCAACTAAACAGGGGAATGAGCAGTTCTTC. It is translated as CSATKQGNEQFF.

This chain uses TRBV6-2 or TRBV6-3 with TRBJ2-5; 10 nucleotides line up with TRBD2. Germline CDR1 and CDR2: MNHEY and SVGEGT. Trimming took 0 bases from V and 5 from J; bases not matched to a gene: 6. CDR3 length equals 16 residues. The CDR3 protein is CASSYSKTSGDETQYF. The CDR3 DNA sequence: TGTGCCAGCAGTTACTCGAAAACTAGCGGGGACGAGACCCAGTACTTC.

CDR3 nucleotides: TGTGCCAGCAGCGCGACACAGTTTAGCTCCTATAATTCACCCCTCCACTTT. Its translation: CASSATQFSSYNSPLHF. V usage is TRBV5-4 and J usage is TRBJ1-6, with D unresolved. The CDR3 contains 17 residues. Trimming left V 4 bases short and J 0 bases short, with 14 bases between. Per germline, CDR1 SGHNT and CDR2 YYREEE (reference sequence).

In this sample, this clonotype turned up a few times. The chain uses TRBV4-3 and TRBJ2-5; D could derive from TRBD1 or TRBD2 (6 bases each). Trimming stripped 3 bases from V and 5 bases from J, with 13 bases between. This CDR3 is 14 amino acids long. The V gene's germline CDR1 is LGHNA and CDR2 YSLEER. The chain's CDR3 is CASSQGGRMETQYF. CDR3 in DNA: TGCGCCAGCAGCCAGGGGGGCCGGATGGAGACCCAGTACTTC.

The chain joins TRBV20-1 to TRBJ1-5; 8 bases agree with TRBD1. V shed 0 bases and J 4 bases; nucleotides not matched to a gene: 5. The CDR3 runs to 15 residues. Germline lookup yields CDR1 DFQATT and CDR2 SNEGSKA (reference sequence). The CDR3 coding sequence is TGCAGTGCTAGAGATGGACAGGGATATAATCAGCCCCAGCATTTT. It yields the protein CSARDGQGYNQPQHF.

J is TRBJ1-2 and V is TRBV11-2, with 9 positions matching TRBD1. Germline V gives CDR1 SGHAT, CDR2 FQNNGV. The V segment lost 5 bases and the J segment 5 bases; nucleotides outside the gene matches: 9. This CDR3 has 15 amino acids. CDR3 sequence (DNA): TGTGCCAGCAGCCGCCCCCGGACAGGGGCTTATGGCTACACCTTC. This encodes CASSRPRTGAYGYTF.

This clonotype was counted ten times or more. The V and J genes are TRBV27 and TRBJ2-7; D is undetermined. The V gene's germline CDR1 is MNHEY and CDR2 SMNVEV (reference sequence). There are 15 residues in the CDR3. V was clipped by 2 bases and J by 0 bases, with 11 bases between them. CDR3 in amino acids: CASSLKPQSSYEQYF. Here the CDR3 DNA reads TGTGCCAGCAGTTTAAAACCGCAAAGCTCCTACGAGCAGTACTTC.

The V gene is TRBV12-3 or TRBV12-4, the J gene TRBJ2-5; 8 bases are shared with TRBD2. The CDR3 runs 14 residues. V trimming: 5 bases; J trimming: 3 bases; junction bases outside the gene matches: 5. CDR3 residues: CASSGRRGEETQYF. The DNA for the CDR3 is TGTGCCAGCAGTGGTAGGCGGGGGGAAGAGACCCAGTACTTC.

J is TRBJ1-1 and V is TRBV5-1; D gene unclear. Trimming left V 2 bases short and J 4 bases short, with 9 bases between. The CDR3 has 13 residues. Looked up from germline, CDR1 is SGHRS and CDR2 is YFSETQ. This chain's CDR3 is CASSFNRVTEAFF. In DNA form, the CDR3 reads TGCGCCAGCAGCTTTAACAGAGTCACTGAAGCTTTCTTT.

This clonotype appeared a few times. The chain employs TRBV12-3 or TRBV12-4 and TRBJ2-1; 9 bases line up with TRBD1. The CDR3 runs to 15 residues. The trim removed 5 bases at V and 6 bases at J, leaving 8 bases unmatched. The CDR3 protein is CASSVGQGNLNEQFF. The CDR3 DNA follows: TGTGCCAGCAGTGTCGGACAGGGGAACCTCAATGAGCAGTTCTTC.

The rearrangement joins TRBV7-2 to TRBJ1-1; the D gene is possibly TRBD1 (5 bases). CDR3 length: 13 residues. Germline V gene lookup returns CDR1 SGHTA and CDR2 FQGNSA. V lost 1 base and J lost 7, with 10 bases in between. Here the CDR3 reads CASSLVGEGEAFF. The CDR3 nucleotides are TGTGCCAGCAGCTTAGTAGGGGAGGGTGAAGCTTTCTTT.

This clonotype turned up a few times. In nucleotides, the CDR3 is TGTGCCAGCAGCTTAGCGGCGGTTTGGGGCACTGAAGCTTTCTTT. It codes for CASSLAAVWGTEAFF. The chain uses TRBV7-2 and TRBJ1-1, with D uncertain. Germline V gene data show CDR1 as SGHTA and CDR2 as FQGNSA. The V end lost 0 bases, the J end lost 4 bases, and 12 bases lay between the germline ends. CDR3 size: 15 residues.

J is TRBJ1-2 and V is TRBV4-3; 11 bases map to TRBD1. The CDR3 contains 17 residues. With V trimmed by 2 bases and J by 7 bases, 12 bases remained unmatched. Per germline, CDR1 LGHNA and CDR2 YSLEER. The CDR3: CASSQPSRTGGDGGYTF. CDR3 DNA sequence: TGCGCCAGCAGCCAACCCTCTCGGACAGGGGGCGACGGTGGCTACACCTTC.

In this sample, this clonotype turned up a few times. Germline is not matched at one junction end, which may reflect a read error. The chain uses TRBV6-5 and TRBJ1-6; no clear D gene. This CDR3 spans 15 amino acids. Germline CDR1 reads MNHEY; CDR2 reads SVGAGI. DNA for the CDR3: TGTGCCAGCAGATACTTTAGTACCTATAATTCACCCCTCCACTTT. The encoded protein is CASRYFSTYNSPLHF.

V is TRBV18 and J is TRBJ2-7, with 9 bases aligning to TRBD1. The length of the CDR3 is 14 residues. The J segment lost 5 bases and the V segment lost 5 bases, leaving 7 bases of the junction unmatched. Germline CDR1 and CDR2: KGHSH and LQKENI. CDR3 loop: CASSTTGQGHEQYF. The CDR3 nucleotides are TGTGCCAGCTCAACTACGGGACAGGGCCACGAGCAGTACTTC.

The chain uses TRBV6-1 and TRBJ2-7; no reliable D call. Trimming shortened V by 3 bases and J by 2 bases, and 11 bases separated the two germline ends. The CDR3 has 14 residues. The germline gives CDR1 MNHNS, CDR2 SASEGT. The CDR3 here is CASSDYGRTYEQYF. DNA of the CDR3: TGTGCCAGCAGTGATTACGGGCGGACCTACGAGCAGTACTTC.

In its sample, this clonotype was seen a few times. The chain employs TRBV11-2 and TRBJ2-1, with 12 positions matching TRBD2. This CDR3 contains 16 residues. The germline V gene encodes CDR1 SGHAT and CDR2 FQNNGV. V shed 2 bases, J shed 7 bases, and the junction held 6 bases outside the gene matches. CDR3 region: CASSLPSGGDWNEQFF. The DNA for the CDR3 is TGTGCCAGCAGCTTACCTAGCGGGGGGGACTGGAATGAGCAGTTCTTC. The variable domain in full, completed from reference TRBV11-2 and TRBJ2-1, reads EAGVAQSPRYKIIEKRQSVAFWCNPISGHATLYWYQQILGQGPKLLIQFQNNGVVDDSQLPKDRFSAERLKGVDSTLKIQPAKLEDSAVYLCASSLPSGGDWNEQFFGPGTRLTVL.

CDR3 in amino acids: CASEGDSLVTNEKLFF. In DNA, the CDR3 is TGTGCCAGCGAGGGGGACAGCCTGGTTACTAATGAAAAACTGTTTTTT. The chain combines TRBV28 with TRBJ1-4; TRBD1 matches 7 bases. The germline gives CDR1 MDHEN, CDR2 SYDVKM. The V segment lost 8 bases and the J segment 2 bases; nucleotides outside the gene matches: 11. This CDR3 is built from 16 residues. The full variable domain, completed using reference TRBV28 and TRBJ1-4, is DVKVTQSSRYLVKRTGEKVFLECVQDMDHENMFWYRQDPGLGLRLIYFSYDVKMKEKGDIPEGYSVSREKKERFSLILESASTNQTSMYLCASEGDSLVTNEKLFFGSGTQLSVL.